This T cell receptor (beta chain) was captured in a study of cytomegalovirus exposure and HLA in healthy donors. The PCR used 60 Vbeta and 13 Jbeta primers. Here immunoSEQ multiplex PCR was the method, and the copy in TCRdb shows in-frame clones only, minus some. The table records around 150,000 clones, roughly 83% of them present only once. The CDR3 is 16 residues long. Trimming at V came to 2 bases and at J to 0 bases, leaving 5 bases not matched to a gene. Germline CDR1 reads LNHDA; CDR2 reads SQIVND (reference sequence). V and J are TRBV19 and TRBJ2-3; the match to TRBD1 covers 7 bases. The clonotype was recovered from a woman under 30 in good health and CMV-seronegative. Sequencing used PBMCs. Here the CDR3 DNA reads TGTGCCAGTAGTATATTTTCGGGACAGAGCACAGATACGCAGTATTTT. It yields the protein CASSIFSGQSTDTQYF.